Listed below are T cell receptor beta chains from one sample, sequenced in a study of T cell clones after liver transplantation. Produced via immunoSEQ multiplex PCR; TCRdb's table is partial and in-frame only. Of roughly 72,000 clones listed, roughly 84% are singletons. The starting material was CD4+ T cells from blood, obtained 48 months after liver transplant. These receptors came from a human patient who received a liver transplant. The graft donor may account for some of the T cells. CDR3s include the opening cysteine and the closing phenylalanine or tryptophan. A D gene is named only where the DNA matches it firmly. For some rows the clone size is stated as once, few or many, or as a class when expanded; others skip it.

length: 12
size: -
J: TRBJ2-1
V: TRBV5-1
D: -
DNA: TGCGCCAGCAGCTTTCAGGGAAATGAGCAGTTCTTC
CDR3: CASSFQGNEQFF

length: 15
size: -
J: TRBJ2-1
V: TRBV27
D: -
DNA: TGTGCCAGCAGAAAGCACGGGGGCCAGCGCAATGAGCAGTTCTTC
CDR3: CASRKHGGQRNEQFF

length: 14
size: few
J: TRBJ2-7
V: TRBV28
D: TRBD2
DNA: TGTGCCAGCAGTCCATCTAGCGGGACGCACGAGCAGTACTTC
CDR3: CASSPSSGTHEQYF

length: 15
size: many
J: TRBJ1-4
V: TRBV14
D: -
DNA: TGTGCCAGCAGCCAGCTTAGGGGACCTAATGAAAAACTGTTTTTT
CDR3: CASSQLRGPNEKLFF

length: 18
size: -
J: TRBJ2-2
V: TRBV28
D: -
DNA: TGTGCCAGCAGACCTAATCTTTATTCGGAGTACGGGACCGGGGAGCTGTTTTTT
CDR3: CASRPNLYSEYGTGELFF

length: 16
size: -
J: TRBJ2-1
V: TRBV7-3
D: TRBD2
DNA: TGTGCCAGCAGCCCTGCTGCGGGGCTAGCGGGAGTTGAGCAGTTCTTC
CDR3: CASSPAAGLAGVEQFF

length: 13
size: -
J: TRBJ2-3
V: TRBV10-3
D: -
DNA: TGTGCCATCAGTGAGGGGACTTCAGATACGCAGTATTTT
CDR3: CAISEGTSDTQYF

length: 18
size: -
J: TRBJ2-1
V: TRBV5-4
D: TRBD2
DNA: TGTGCCAGCAGCGATCCCGGGACTAGCGGGGGATACTACAATGAGCAGTTCTTC
CDR3: CASSDPGTSGGYYNEQFF

length: 14
size: -
J: TRBJ2-7
V: TRBV19
D: -
DNA: TGTGCCAGTAGTCCGACTAGTGTCACTGGCGAGCAGTACTTC
CDR3: CASSPTSVTGEQYF

length: 12
size: -
J: TRBJ2-1
V: TRBV11-2
D: -
DNA: TGTGCCAGCAGCCTAAGGACCAATGAGCAGTTCTTC
CDR3: CASSLRTNEQFF

length: 13
size: few
J: TRBJ2-7
V: TRBV6-5
D: TRBD1
DNA: TGTGCCAGCAATTCCGGGACAGGGCGAGAGCAGTACTTC
CDR3: CASNSGTGREQYF

length: 13
size: medium-sized
J: TRBJ1-2
V: TRBV11-2
D: -
DNA: TGTGCCAGCAGCTTAGGGGGGGACTATGGCTACACCTTC
CDR3: CASSLGGDYGYTF

length: 12
size: -
J: TRBJ1-5
V: TRBV28
D: -
DNA: TGTGCCAGCAGTTATTCGAGTCAGCCCCAGCATTTT
CDR3: CASSYSSQPQHF

length: 14
size: -
J: TRBJ2-7
V: TRBV6-6
D: -
DNA: TGTGCCAGCAGTAGCCCCGCGACTGGCTACGAGCAGTACTTC
CDR3: CASSSPATGYEQYF

length: 18
size: -
J: TRBJ2-3
V: TRBV28
D: -
DNA: TGTGCCAGCAGTTCCTCCGTGGGAGGTTTCTCTAGCACAGATACGCAGTATTTT
CDR3: CASSSSVGGFSSTDTQYF

length: 17
size: few
J: TRBJ1-3
V: TRBV5-1
D: TRBD1
DNA: TGCGCCAGCAGCTTACTCGGACAGGGGGTCTCTGGAAACACCATATATTTT
CDR3: CASSLLGQGVSGNTIYF

length: 16
size: -
J: TRBJ2-3
V: TRBV11-2
D: -
DNA: TGTGCCAGCAGCTTAGGCCTTAGATCTCACACAGATACGCAGTATTTT
CDR3: CASSLGLRSHTDTQYF

length: 12
size: -
J: TRBJ1-5
V: TRBV25-1
D: -
DNA: TGTGCCAGCAGTAACGACCCAGGGCCCCAGCATTTT
CDR3: CASSNDPGPQHF

length: 13
size: -
J: TRBJ2-7
V: TRBV19
D: -
DNA: TGTGCCAGTACCCACGCTGGGGGCTACGAGCAGTACTTC
CDR3: CASTHAGGYEQYF

length: 14
size: once
J: TRBJ1-1
V: TRBV2
D: TRBD1
DNA: TGTGCCAGCAGTAGACAGGGGGCGCAGACTGAAGCTTTCTTT
CDR3: CASSRQGAQTEAFF

length: 17
size: -
J: TRBJ2-3
V: TRBV4-3
D: TRBD2
DNA: TGCGCCAGCAGCCAAGCTACGAGACTAGCGGGAGCAGATACGCAGTATTTT
CDR3: CASSQATRLAGADTQYF